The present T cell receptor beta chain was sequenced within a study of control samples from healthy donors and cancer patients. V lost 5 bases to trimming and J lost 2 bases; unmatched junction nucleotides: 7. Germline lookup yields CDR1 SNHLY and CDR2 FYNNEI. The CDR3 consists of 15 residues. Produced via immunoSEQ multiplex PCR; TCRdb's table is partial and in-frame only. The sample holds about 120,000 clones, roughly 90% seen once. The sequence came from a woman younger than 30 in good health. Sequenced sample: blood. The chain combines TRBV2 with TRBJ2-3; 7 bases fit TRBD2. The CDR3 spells CASSLSGGPTDTQYF. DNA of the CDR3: TGTGCCAGCAGTCTCTCGGGGGGTCCCACAGATACGCAGTATTTT.